The entry that follows covers one T cell receptor (beta chain) sequence. Its target is not known. This record belongs to a study of OX40 agonist ivuxolimab in advanced cancers. The study, taken as a whole, reports: Researchers did not establish what antigens the expanded peripheral T cells target.

The CDR3 contains 15 residues. V shed 7 bases and J 8 bases; nucleotides not matched to a gene: 5. CDR1 MNHNS and CDR2 SASEGT come from the germline V gene. Sequenced by immunoSEQ multiplex PCR; TCRdb stores in-frame clones only, minus some. The sample has 60,000 to 90,000 clones, around 83% seen once. The receptor was isolated from an adult with an advanced solid tumor such as melanoma, head and neck, liver or kidney cancer. The sample in question was CD4+ or CD8+ T cells sorted from blood, obtained in a trial of the OX40 agonist ivuxolimab. The chain combines TRBV6-1 with TRBJ2-1, with 16 nucleotides matching TRBD2. CDR3 residues: CASMGLAGGPYEQFF. CDR3 DNA sequence: TGTGCCAGCATGGGACTAGCGGGAGGGCCTTATGAGCAGTTCTTC.